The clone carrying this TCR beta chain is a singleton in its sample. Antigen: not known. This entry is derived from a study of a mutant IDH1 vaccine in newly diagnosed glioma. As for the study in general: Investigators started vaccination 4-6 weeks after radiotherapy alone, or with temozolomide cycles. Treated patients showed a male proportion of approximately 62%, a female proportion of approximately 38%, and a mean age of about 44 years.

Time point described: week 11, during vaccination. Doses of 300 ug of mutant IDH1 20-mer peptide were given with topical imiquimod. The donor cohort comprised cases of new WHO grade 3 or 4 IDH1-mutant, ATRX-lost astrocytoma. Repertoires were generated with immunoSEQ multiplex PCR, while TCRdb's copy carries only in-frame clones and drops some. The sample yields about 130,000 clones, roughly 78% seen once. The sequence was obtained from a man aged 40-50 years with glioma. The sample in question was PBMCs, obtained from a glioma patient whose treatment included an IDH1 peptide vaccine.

CDR3 region: CASTDPGLITGELFF. CDR3 sequence (DNA): TGCGCCAGCACCGACCCGGGCCTCATCACCGGGGAGCTGTTTTTT. The V gene is TRBV4-1, the J gene TRBJ2-2, with D unresolved. This CDR3 contains 15 residues. Germline assignment: CDR1 MGHRA and CDR2 YSYEKL. Trimming left V 7 bases short and J 4 bases short, with 16 bases between.